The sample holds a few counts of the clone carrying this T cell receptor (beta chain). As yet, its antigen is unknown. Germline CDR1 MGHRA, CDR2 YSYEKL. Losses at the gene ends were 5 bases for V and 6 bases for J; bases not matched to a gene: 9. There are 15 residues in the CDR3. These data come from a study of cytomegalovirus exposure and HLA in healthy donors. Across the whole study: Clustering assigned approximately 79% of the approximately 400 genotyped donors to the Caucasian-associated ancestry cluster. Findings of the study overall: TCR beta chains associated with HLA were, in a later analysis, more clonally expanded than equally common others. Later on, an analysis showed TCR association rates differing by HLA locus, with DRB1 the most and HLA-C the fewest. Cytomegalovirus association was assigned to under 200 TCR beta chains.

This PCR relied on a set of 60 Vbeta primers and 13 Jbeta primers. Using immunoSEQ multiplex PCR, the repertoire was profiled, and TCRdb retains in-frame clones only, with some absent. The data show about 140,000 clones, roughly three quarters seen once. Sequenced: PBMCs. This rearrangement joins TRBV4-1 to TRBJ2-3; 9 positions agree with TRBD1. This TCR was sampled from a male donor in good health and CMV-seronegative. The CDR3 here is CASSARDRVTDTQYF. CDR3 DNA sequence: TGCGCCAGCAGCGCCCGGGACAGGGTAACGGATACGCAGTATTTT.